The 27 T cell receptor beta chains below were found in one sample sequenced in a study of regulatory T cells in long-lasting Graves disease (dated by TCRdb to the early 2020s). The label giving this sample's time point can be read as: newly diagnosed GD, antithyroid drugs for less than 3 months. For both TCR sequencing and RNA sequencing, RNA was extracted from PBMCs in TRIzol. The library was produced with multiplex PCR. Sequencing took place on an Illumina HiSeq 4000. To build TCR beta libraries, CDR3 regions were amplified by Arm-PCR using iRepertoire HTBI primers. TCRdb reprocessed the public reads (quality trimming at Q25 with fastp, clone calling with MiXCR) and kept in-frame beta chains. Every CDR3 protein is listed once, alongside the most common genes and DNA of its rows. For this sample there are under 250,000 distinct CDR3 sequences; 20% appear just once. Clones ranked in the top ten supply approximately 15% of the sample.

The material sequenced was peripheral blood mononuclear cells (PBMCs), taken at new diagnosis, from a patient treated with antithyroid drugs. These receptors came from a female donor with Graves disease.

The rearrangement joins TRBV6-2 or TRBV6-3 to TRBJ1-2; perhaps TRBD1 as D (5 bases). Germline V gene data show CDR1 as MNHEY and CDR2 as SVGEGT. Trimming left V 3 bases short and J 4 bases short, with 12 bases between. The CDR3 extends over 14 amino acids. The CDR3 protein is CASSYEQGPYGYTF. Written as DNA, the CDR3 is TGTGCCAGCAGTTATGAGCAGGGACCCTATGGCTACACCTTC.

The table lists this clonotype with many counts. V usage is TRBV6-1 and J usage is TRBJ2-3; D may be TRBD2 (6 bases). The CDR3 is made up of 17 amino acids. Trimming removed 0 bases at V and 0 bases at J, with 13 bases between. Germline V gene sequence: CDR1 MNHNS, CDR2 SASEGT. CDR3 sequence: CASSEARRGWSTDTQYF. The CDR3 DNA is TGTGCCAGCAGTGAAGCACGGAGGGGATGGAGCACAGATACGCAGTATTTT.

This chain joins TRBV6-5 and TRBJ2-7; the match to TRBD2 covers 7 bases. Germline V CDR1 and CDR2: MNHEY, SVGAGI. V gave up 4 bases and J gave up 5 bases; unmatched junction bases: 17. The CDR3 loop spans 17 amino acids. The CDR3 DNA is TGTGCCAGCAGTTTCATGGGACTAACGGGAGTGAAGGACGAGCAGTACTTC. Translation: CASSFMGLTGVKDEQYF.

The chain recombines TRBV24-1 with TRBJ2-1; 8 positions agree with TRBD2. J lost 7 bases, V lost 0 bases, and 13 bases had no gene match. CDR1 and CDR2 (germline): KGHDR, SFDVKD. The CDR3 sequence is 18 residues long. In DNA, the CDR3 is TGTGCCACCAGTGATTTGGCCAAAGCGGGAGTCCCGTCTAATGAGCAGTTCTTC. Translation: CATSDLAKAGVPSNEQFF.

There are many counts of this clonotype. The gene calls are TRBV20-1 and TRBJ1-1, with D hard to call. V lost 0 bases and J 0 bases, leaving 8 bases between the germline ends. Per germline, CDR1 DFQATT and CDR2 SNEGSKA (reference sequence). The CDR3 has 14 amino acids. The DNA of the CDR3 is TGCAGTGCTAGAGATGGCAGACTGAACACTGAAGCTTTCTTT. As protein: CSARDGRLNTEAFF.

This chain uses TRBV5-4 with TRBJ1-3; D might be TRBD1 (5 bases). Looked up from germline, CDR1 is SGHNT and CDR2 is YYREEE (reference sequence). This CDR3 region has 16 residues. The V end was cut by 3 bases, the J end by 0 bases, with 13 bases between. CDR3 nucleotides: TGTGCCAGCAGCTCGGGGGTCGGGCCCTCTGGAAACACCATATATTTT. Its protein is CASSSGVGPSGNTIYF.

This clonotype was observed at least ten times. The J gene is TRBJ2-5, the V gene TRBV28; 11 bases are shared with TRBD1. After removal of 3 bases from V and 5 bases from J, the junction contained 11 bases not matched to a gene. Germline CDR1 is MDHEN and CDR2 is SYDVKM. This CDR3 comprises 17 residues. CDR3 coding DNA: TGTGCCAGCAGTTTTCTCCCAACGGACAGGGGGCGGGAGACCCAGTACTTC. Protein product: CASSFLPTDRGRETQYF.

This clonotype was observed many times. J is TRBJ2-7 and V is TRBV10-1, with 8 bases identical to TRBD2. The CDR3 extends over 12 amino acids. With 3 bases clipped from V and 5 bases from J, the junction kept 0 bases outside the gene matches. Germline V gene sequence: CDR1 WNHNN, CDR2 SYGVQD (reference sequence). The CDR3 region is CASSEAGDEQYF. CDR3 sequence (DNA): TGCGCCAGCAGTGAAGCGGGGGACGAGCAGTACTTC.

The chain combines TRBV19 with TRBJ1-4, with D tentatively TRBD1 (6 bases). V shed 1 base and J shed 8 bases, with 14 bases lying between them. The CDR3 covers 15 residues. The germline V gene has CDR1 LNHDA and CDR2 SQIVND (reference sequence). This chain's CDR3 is CASSIGSGTQEKLFF. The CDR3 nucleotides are TGTGCCAGTAGTATAGGGTCCGGGACACAGGAAAAACTGTTTTTT.

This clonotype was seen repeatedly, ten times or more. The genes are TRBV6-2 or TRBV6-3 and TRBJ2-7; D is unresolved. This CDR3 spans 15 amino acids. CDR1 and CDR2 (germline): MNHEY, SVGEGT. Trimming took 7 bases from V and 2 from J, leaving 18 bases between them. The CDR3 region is CASKTVGTVTYEQYF. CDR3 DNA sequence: TGTGCCAGCAAAACGGTCGGAACAGTTACCTACGAGCAGTACTTC.

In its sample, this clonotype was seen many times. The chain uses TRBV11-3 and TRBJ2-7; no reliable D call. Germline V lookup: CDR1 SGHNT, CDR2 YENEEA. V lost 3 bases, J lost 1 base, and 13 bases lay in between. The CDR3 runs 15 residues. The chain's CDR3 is CASSFGPDDSYEQYF. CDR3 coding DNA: TGTGCCAGCAGCTTCGGGCCGGATGATTCCTACGAGCAGTACTTC.

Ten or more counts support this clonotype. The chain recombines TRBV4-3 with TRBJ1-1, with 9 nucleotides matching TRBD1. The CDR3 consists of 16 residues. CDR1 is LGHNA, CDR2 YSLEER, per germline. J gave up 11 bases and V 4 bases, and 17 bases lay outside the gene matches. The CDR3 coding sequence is TGCGCCAGCAGCCCGGGACAGGGACGGGGAGGGCAAGAGGCTTTCTTT. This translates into CASSPGQGRGGQEAFF.

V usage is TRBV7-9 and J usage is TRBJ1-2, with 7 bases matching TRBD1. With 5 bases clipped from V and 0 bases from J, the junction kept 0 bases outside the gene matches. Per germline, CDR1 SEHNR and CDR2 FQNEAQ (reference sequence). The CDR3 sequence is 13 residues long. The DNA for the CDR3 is TGTGCCAGCAGCCAGGGGGCTAACTATGGCTACACCTTC. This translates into CASSQGANYGYTF.

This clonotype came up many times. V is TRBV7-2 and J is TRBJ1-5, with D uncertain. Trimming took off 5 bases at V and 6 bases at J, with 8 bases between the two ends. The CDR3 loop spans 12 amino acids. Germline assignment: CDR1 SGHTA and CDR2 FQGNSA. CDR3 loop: CASSTRSQPQHF. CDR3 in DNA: TGTGCCAGCAGCACCCGCTCTCAGCCCCAGCATTTT.

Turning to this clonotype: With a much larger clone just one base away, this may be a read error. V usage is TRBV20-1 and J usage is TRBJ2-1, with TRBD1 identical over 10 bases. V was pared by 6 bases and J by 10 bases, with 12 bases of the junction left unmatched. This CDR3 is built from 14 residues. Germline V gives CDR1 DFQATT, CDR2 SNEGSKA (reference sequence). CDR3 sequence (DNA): TGCAGTGCGGGAGGGACAGGGGTCTCCTACGAGCAGTTCTTC. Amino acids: CSAGGTGVSYEQFF.

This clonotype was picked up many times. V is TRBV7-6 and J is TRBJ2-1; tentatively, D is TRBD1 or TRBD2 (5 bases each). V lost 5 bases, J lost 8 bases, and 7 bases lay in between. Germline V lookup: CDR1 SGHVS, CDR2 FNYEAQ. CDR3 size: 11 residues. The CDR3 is CASSPGHEQFF. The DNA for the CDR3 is TGTGCCAGCAGCCCGGGGCATGAGCAGTTCTTC.

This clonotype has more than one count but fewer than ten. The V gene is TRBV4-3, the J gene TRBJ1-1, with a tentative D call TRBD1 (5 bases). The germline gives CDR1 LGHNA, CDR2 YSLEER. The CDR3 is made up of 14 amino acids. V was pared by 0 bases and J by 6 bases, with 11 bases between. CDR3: CASSQDSAGPEAFF. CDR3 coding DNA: TGCGCCAGCAGCCAAGATTCTGCGGGACCTGAAGCTTTCTTT.

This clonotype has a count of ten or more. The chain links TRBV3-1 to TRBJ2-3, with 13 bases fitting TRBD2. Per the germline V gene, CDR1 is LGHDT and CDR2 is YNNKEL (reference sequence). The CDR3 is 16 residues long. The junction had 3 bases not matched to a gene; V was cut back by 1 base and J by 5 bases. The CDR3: CASSQGTSGGGDTQYF. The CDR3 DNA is TGTGCCAGCAGCCAAGGGACTAGCGGGGGAGGAGATACGCAGTATTTT.

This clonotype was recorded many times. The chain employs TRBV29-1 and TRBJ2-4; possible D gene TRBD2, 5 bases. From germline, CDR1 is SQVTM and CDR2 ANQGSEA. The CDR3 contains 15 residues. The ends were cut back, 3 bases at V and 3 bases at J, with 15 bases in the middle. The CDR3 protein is CSVEFRGADKNIQYF. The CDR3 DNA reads TGCAGCGTTGAGTTCCGGGGTGCCGACAAAAACATTCAGTACTTC.

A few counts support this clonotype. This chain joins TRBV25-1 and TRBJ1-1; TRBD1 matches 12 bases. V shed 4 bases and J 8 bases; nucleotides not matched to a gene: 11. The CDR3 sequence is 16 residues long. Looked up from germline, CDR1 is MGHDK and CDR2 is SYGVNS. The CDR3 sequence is CASSGGTGGVSSEAFF. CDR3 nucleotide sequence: TGTGCCAGCAGTGGAGGGACAGGGGGCGTAAGCTCCGAAGCTTTCTTT.

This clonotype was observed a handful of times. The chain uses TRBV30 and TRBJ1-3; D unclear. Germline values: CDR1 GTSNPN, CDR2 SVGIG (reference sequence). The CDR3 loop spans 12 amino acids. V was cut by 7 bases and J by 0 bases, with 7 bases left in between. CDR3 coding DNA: TGTGCCTCGCACTACTCTGGAAACACCATATATTTT. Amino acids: CASHYSGNTIYF.

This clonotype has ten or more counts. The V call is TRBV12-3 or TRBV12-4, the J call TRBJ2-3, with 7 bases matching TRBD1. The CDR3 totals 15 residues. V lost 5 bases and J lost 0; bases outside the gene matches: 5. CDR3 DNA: TGTGCCAGCAGTCCCCGGGACAGAAGCACAGATACGCAGTATTTT. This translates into CASSPRDRSTDTQYF.

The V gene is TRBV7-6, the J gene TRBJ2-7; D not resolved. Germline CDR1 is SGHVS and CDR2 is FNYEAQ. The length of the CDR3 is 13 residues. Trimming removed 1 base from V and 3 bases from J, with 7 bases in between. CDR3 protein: CASSLEAFYEQYF. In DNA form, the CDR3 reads TGTGCCAGCAGCTTAGAGGCATTCTACGAGCAGTACTTC.

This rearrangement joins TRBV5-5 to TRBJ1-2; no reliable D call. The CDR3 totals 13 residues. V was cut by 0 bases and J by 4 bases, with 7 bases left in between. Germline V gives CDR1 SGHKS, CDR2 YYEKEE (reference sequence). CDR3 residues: CASSLVLGYGYTF. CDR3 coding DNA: TGTGCCAGCAGCTTGGTTCTGGGCTATGGCTACACCTTC.

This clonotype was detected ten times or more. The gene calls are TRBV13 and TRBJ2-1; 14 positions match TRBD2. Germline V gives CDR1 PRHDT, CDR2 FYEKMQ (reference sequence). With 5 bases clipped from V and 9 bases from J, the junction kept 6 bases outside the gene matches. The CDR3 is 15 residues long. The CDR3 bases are TGTGCCAGCAGCGAGGGACTAGCGGGAGTGGCTGAGCAGTTCTTC. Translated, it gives CASSEGLAGVAEQFF.

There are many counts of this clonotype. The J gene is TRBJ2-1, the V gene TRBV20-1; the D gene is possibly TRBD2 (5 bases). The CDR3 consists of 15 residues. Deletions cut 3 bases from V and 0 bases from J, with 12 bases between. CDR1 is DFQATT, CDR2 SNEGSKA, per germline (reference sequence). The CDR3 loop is CSASGTTSSYNEQFF. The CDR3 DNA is TGCAGTGCTAGCGGTACCACTAGCTCCTACAATGAGCAGTTCTTC.

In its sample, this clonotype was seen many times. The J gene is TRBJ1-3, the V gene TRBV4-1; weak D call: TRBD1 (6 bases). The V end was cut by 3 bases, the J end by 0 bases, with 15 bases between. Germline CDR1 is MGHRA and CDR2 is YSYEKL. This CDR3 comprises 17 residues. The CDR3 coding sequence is TGCGCCAGCAGCCAGAGGGTCGGACAGAACTCTGGAAACACCATATATTTT. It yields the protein CASSQRVGQNSGNTIYF.